The rows below give T cell receptor beta chains drawn from one sample of a study of cytomegalovirus exposure and HLA in healthy donors. Only in-frame clones appear in the TCRdb table, and some are missing; sequencing was by immunoSEQ multiplex PCR. In the table there are 120,000 or so clones, around nine tenths of which are singletons. Material: PBMCs. These receptors all stem from a woman between 18 and 29 years old in good health and CMV-seronegative. The CDR3 runs from the conserved cysteine through the conserved F or W. A D gene is named only where the DNA matches it firmly. Part of the rows lack a size; the others show once, few, many or a class for expanded clones.

J gene | V gene | clone size | D gene | CDR3 DNA | CDR3 protein
TRBJ2-7 | TRBV6-1 | - | - | TGTGCCAGCAGTGAATATGGTCACCCCAGCTCCTACGAGCAGTACTTC | CASSEYGHPSSYEQYF
TRBJ2-7 | TRBV4-1 | - | - | TGCGCCAGCAGTCAAGATCAGGACTATCAAGACGAGCAGTACTTC | CASSQDQDYQDEQYF
TRBJ2-1 | TRBV5-8 | - | TRBD2 | TGTGCCAGCAGCTCACCTACTAGCGGGAGCGCCCGCAAAAACAATGAGCAGTTCTTC | CASSSPTSGSARKNNEQFF
TRBJ2-5 | TRBV9 | - | - | TGTGCCAGCAGCGTAGCCACTACTGAGACCCAGTACTTC | CASSVATTETQYF
TRBJ2-7 | TRBV5-4 | once | TRBD1 | TGTGCCAGCAGCTCTGGGACAGGGGGCCGATACGAGCAGTACTTC | CASSSGTGGRYEQYF
TRBJ2-7 | TRBV6-6 | - | TRBD2 | TGTGCCAGCAGTTATAATGGCGGGAGGGCCGACGAGCAGTACTTC | CASSYNGGRADEQYF
TRBJ2-5 | TRBV27 | - | TRBD2 | TGTGCCAGCAGCCTAGCGGGAGGGAGTACCCAGTACTTC | CASSLAGGSTQYF
TRBJ2-1 | TRBV27 | - | TRBD2 | TGTGCCAGCGGGGGACTAGCGGGCAATGAGCAGTTCTTC | CASGGLAGNEQFF
TRBJ2-3 | TRBV28 | - | TRBD2 | TGTGCCAGCAGTACCCGACTAGCGGATAACACAGATACGCAGTATTTT | CASSTRLADNTDTQYF
TRBJ2-2 | TRBV7-2 | - | - | TGTGCCAGCAGCCCAACGAACACCGGGGAGCTGTTTTTT | CASSPTNTGELFF
TRBJ2-5 | TRBV19 | - | - | TGTGCCAGTAGTCTGGAGGGTTGGGGGGAGACCCAGTACTTC | CASSLEGWGETQYF
TRBJ2-2 | TRBV7-9 | - | TRBD1 | TGTGCCAGCAGCTTGTGGGACAGGGCGAACACCGGGGAGCTGTTTTTT | CASSLWDRANTGELFF
TRBJ1-2 | TRBV5-4 | - | - | TGTGCCAGCAGCGCCCCCTTCACAATGGGGGCCGGTCGTGCCTATGGCTACACCTTC | CASSAPFTMGAGRAYGYTF
TRBJ2-1 | TRBV2 | - | TRBD2 | TGTGCCAGCACTCGGGAGGGCCTGTACAATGAGCAGTTCTTC | CASTREGLYNEQFF
TRBJ2-1 | TRBV5-4 | - | TRBD2 | TGTGCCAGCAGCCCCCCCCCGGGGACTAGCGGGGGGGGCTCCTACAATGAGCAGTTCTTC | CASSPPPGTSGGGSYNEQFF
TRBJ2-7 | TRBV5-1 | few | - | TGCGCCAGCACCTGGACTACCTCCGCTCTCCAGCCCCTCGAGCAGTACTTC | CASTWTTSALQPLEQYF
TRBJ2-2 | TRBV2 | - | - | TGTGCCAGCAGGTACGACAGAAACACCGGGGAGCTGTTTTTT | CASRYDRNTGELFF
TRBJ2-7 | TRBV9 | - | TRBD2 | TGTGCCAGCAGCGTTAGCGGGAGGGCCTACGAGCAGTACTTC | CASSVSGRAYEQYF
TRBJ2-5 | TRBV5-1 | - | TRBD1 | TGCGCCAGCAGCGCTGGACAGGGGGCCTTGAATGAGTACTTC | CASSAGQGALNEYF
TRBJ1-2 | TRBV7-2 | - | TRBD1 | TGTGCCAGCAGCTCCACACAGGGGGATGGCTACACCTTC | CASSSTQGDGYTF